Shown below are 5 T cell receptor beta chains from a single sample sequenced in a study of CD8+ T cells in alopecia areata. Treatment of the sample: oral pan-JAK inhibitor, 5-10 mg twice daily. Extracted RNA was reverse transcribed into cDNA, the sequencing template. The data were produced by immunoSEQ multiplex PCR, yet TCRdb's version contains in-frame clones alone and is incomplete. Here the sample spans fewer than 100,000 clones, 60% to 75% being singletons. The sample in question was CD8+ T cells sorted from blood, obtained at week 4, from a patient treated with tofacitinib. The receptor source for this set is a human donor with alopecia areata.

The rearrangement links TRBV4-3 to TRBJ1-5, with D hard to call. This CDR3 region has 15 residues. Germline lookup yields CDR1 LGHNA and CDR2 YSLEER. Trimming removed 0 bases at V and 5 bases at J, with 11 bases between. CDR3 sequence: CASSQDQEPHQPQHF. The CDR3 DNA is TGCGCCAGCAGCCAAGACCAGGAACCCCATCAGCCCCAGCATTTT.

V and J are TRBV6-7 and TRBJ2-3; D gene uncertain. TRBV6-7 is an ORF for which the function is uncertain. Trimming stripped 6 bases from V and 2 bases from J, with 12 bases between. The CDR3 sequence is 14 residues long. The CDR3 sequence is CASSNRRFTDTQYF. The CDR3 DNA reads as TGTGCCAGCAGCAACAGAAGGTTCACAGATACGCAGTATTTT.

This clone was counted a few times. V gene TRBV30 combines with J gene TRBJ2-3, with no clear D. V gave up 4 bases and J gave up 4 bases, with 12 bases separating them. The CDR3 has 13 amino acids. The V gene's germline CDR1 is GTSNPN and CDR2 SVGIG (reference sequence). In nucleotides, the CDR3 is TGTGCCTGGAACAAACACGCCGCAGATACGCAGTATTTT. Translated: CAWNKHAADTQYF.

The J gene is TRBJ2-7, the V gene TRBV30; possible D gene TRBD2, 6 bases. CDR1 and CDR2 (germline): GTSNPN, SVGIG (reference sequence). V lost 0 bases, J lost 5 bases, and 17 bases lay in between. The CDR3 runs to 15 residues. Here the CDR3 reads CAWSVSSPGVDEQYF. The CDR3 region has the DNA TGTGCCTGGAGTGTATCATCCCCGGGGGTGGACGAGCAGTACTTC.

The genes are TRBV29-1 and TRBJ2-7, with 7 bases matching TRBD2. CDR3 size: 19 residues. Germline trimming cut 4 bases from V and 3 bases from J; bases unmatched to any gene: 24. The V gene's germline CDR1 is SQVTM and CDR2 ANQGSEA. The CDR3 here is CSVVVVGSSASGFRYEQYF. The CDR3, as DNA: TGCAGCGTTGTCGTGGTAGGGTCTTCGGCTAGCGGATTTCGCTACGAGCAGTACTTC.